Below, one T cell receptor beta chain is given with its context. No antigen is known for it. The data derive from a study of T cell responses to AZD1222 COVID-19 vaccine. Broader study findings: Researchers report vaccine-associated CD4 TCRs spanning spike, with dominance at 160-218 and 743-854. Only six individuals given AZD1222 were seropositive at baseline. An increase in Spike-specific TCR breadth and depth was observed after two AZD1222 doses. The repertoires were collected only after the peak T cell response.

The table came from immunoSEQ multiplex PCR; TCRdb's copy has only in-frame clones and leaves some out. The table lists some 170,000 clones, roughly nine tenths of them singletons. The CDR3 has 19 residues. The V gene end was trimmed by 0 bases and the J gene end by 8 bases; junction bases not matched to a gene: 15. CDR1 is LGHNA and CDR2 is YNFKEQ in the germline V gene. The source of this sequence is an adult in good health. The chain couples TRBV4-2 to TRBJ2-1, with 11 bases aligning to TRBD2. Here the sequenced sample was peripheral blood, taken on day 0 of AZD1222 vaccination. CDR3 loop: CASSQEGLAGGPRGDEQFF. In nucleotides, the CDR3 is TGTGCCAGCAGCCAAGAAGGCCTAGCGGGAGGTCCGCGGGGCGATGAGCAGTTCTTC.